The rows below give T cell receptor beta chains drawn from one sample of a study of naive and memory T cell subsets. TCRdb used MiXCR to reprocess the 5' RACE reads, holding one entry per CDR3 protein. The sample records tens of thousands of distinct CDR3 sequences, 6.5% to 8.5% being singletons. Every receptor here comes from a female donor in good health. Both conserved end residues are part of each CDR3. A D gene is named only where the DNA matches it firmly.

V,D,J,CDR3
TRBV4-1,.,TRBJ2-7,CASSQDNSYEQYF
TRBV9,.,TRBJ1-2,CASSVGLGSNYGYTF
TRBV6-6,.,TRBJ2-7,CASRGTTYEQYF
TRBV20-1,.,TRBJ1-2,CSARKTDSLANYGYTF
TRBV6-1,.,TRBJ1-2,CASSEGGARSGHGYGYTF
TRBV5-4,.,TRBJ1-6,CASSSYMTALHF
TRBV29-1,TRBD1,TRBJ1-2,CSVDVGQVSYGYTF
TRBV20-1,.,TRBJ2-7,CSARTGPYEQYF
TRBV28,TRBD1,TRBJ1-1,CASRSAGTDNTEAFF
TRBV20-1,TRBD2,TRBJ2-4,CSARGLAGLAGVAKNIQYF
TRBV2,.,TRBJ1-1,CASNWGRDTEAFF
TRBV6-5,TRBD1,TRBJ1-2,CASSYRGTAPPYGYTF
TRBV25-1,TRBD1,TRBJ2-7,CASSDVLRGPGEQYF
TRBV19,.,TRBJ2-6,CASKHRDSSGANVLTF
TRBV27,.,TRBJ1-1,CASSFVDSTEAFF
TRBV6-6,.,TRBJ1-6,CASSYARDSPLHF
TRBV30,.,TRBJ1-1,CAWSEAGHTEAFF
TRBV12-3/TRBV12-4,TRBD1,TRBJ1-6,CASRTGGSSPLHF
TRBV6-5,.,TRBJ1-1,CASGGLNTEAFF
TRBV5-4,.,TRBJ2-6,CASSIGRTANVLTF
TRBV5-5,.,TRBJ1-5,CASSPGPNSGNQPQHF
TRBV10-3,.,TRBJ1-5,CAISENSGQPQHF
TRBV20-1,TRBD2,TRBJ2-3,CSAQGGGRGDTDTQYF
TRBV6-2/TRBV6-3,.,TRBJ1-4,CASSYSIQGGEKLFF
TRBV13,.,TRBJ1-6,CASSLRRGAYNSPLHF
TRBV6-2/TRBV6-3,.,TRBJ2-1,CASRPTGKSSYNEQFF
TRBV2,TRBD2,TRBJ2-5,CASSYSAGGPRAQYF
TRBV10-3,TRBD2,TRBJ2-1,CAISFSGGGYNEQFF
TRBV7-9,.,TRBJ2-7,CASSYMGLKGVEQYF
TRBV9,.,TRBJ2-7,CASSASAGVDYEQYF
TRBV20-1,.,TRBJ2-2,CSATGLNTGELFF
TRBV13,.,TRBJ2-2,CASSSYRTGELFF
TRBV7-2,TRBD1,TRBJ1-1,CASSPRDRGSAFF
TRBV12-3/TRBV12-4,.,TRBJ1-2,CAVSRAGPGNYGYTF
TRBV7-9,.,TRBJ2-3,CASRFTDTQYF
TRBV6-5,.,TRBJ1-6,CASNSGVGAPLHF
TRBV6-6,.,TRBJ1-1,CASSYGTELRWNTEAFF